This TCR beta chain is drawn from a study of Ad26.COV2.S vaccination and SARS-CoV-2 variants. General observations from the study: TCR breadth and depth estimates may have understated total T cell responses. Non-spike TCR breadth showed similarity between vaccine and placebo recipients.

Some clones are missing from TCRdb's copy, which holds only in-frame ones; the method was immunoSEQ multiplex PCR. The sample consists of 100,000 or so clones, roughly 75% of them appearing once. On this clone itself: What it recognizes is unknown.

The V and J ends lost 2 bases and 6 bases, in that order; junction bases with no gene match: 11. Germline CDR1 SGHNT, CDR2 YYREEE (reference sequence). This CDR3 has 16 amino acids. The material sequenced was peripheral blood, taken after recovery from COVID-19. The chain carries TRBV5-4 and TRBJ2-3; TRBD2 aligns across 8 bases. This TCR derives from a human donor who had recovered from COVID-19. CDR3 sequence: CASSFFNSGVPDTQYF. CDR3 DNA: TGTGCCAGCAGCTTTTTTAATAGCGGGGTTCCGGATACGCAGTATTTT. The variable domain in full, with the rest retrieved from reference TRBV5-4 and TRBJ2-3, is ETGVTQSPTHLIKTRGQQVTLRCSSQSGHNTVSWYQQALGQGPQFIFQYYREEENGRGNFPPRFSGLQFPNYSSELNVNALELDDSALYLCASSFFNSGVPDTQYFGPGTRLTVL.